What follows are 8 T cell receptor beta chains derived from one specimen sequenced in a study of shared clonotypes between healthy human individuals. Measured with immunoSEQ multiplex PCR; TCRdb has only the in-frame clones, and not every one. The sample shows approximately 650,000 clones, 95% to 96% of them seen only once. CD45RO-negative CD8 cells positively selected for CCR7 made up the naive population, which excluded terminally differentiated effector memory CD45RA+ cells. The material sequenced was naive CD8+ T cells sorted from blood. These receptors came from a woman aged 25 to 39 in good health.

This chain links TRBV13 with TRBJ2-3, with TRBD2 identical over 8 bases. Germline V CDR1 and CDR2: PRHDT, FYEKMQ (reference sequence). Trimming at V came to 2 bases and at J to 3 bases, leaving 4 bases not matched to a gene. The CDR3 is 15 residues long. CDR3 protein: CASSLSGGPTDTQYF. In nucleotides, the CDR3 is TGTGCCAGCAGCTTATCGGGAGGGCCTACAGATACGCAGTATTTT. Complete variable domain (other parts from reference TRBV13 and TRBJ2-3): AAGVIQSPRHLIKEKRETATLKCYPIPRHDTVYWYQQGPGQDPQFLISFYEKMQSDKGSIPDRFSAQQFSDYHSELNMSSLELGDSALYFCASSLSGGPTDTQYFGPGTRLTVL.

The chain links TRBV30 to TRBJ2-7; TRBD1 or TRBD2 may be the D gene (5 bases each). CDR1 is GTSNPN, CDR2 SVGIG, per germline (reference sequence). The V gene lost 1 base and the J gene lost 2 bases, with 9 bases spanning the gap. CDR3 length equals 13 residues. As DNA, the CDR3 is TGTGCCTGGAGTGGGGGGACCCCCTACGAGCAGTACTTC. This codes for CAWSGGTPYEQYF.

The chain carries TRBV15 and TRBJ2-3; D might be TRBD2 (5 bases). The V end was cut by 2 bases, the J end by 5 bases, with 14 bases between. The CDR3 is made up of 15 amino acids. Germline V gives CDR1 LNHNV, CDR2 YYDKDF (reference sequence). This chain's CDR3 is CATSRTDVAQDTQYF. CDR3 bases: TGTGCCACCAGCAGAACCGACGTAGCGCAAGATACGCAGTATTTT.

V usage is TRBV7-2 and J usage is TRBJ1-2; 7 bases align to TRBD1. This CDR3 is built from 17 residues. V lost 5 bases, J lost 7 bases, and 19 bases stayed unmatched. Germline assignment: CDR1 SGHTA and CDR2 FQGNSA. The CDR3 protein is CASSQPYRGVIVSGYTF. DNA for the CDR3: TGTGCCAGCAGCCAACCATACAGGGGAGTAATAGTCTCTGGCTACACCTTC.

This chain links TRBV27 with TRBJ2-3, with D tentatively TRBD1 or TRBD2 (5 bases each). With 6 bases removed from V and 1 base from J, the gap between germline ends came to 23 bases. This CDR3 is 18 amino acids long. CDR1 MNHEY and CDR2 SMNVEV come from the germline V gene (reference sequence). The CDR3 loop is CASSPNRRWLFGTDTQYF. The CDR3 DNA is TGTGCCAGCAGCCCCAACAGGAGGTGGCTATTTGGCACAGATACGCAGTATTTT.

The J gene is TRBJ2-7, the V gene TRBV6-6; D may be TRBD2 (5 bases). Germline assignment: CDR1 MNHNY and CDR2 SVGAGI (reference sequence). The CDR3 contains 14 residues. V lost 0 bases and J 7 bases, leaving 13 bases between the germline ends. CDR3 sequence: CASSYSGLSGEQYF. The CDR3 bases are TGTGCCAGCAGTTACTCAGGACTCTCCGGGGAGCAGTACTTC.

V is TRBV29-1 and J is TRBJ1-2; no reliable D call. The CDR3 loop spans 13 amino acids. CDR1 is SQVTM, CDR2 ANQGSEA, per germline. The V end lost 0 bases, the J end lost 8 bases, and 13 bases lay between the germline ends. CDR3 nucleotide sequence: TGCAGCGTTGAAGACGGGGAGCGTCCAGGCTACACCTTC. It is translated as CSVEDGERPGYTF.

The V gene is TRBV6-5, the J gene TRBJ2-2; a weak D match, TRBD1 (6 bases). Germline CDR1 MNHEY, CDR2 SVGAGI. V was pared by 4 bases and J by 8 bases, with 17 bases between. The CDR3 is 15 amino acids. The CDR3 coding sequence is TGTGCCAGCAGTTCCGAGAGGGGGTTGTCAGGGGAGCTGTTTTTT. Protein product: CASSSERGLSGELFF.